The clone carrying this T cell receptor beta chain was seen many times. Antigen unknown. Amplified TCR beta CDR3 regions derived from RNA transcripts. HTBI primers drove first-round RT-PCR of the TCR CDR3. TCRdb reanalysed the multiplex PCR reads using MiXCR and keeps one entry per CDR3 protein. Of under 800,000 distinct CDR3 sequences detected, 11% to 15% appear once; the ten largest clones hold about a tenth. The entry originates in a study of T cells in Graves' hyperthyroidism and ophthalmopathy. CDR1 and CDR2 from the germline V gene are DFQATT and SNEGSKA (reference sequence). The CDR3 covers 18 residues. With V trimmed by 1 base and J by 4 bases, 16 bases remained unmatched. General study findings and limits: Ophthalmopathy, as predicted by the model, came a median 6.5 months after the prediction.

V gene TRBV20-1 combines with J gene TRBJ2-3; 8 nucleotides match TRBD2. Sample: blood. This TCR was recovered from a woman aged 18-29 years with Graves' hyperthyroidism. The CDR3 DNA follows: TGCAGTGCTAGAGGTTACCTAGCTGGCGGGAGGTATGCAGATACGCAGTATTTT. Amino acids: CSARGYLAGGRYADTQYF.